These 3 T cell receptor beta chains were all obtained from the same sample, sequenced in a study of blood T cell repertoires in COVID-19. The table came from immunoSEQ multiplex PCR; TCRdb's copy has only in-frame clones and leaves some out. Among hundreds of thousands of clones, 80% to 90% were seen once, and the ten largest hold 6% to 8%. Sequencing input: peripheral blood. The receptors come from a woman aged 80 or over with COVID-19, enrolled during active disease.

This clone was found once. This sequence joins TRBV9 and TRBJ2-2, with TRBD1 matching over 11 bases. V lost 3 bases, J lost 1 base, and 2 bases stayed unmatched. The V gene's germline CDR1 is SGDLS and CDR2 YYNGEE. The CDR3 runs to 16 residues. The CDR3 sequence: CASSGTGGWNTGELFF. CDR3 DNA: TGTGCCAGCAGCGGGACAGGGGGCTGGAACACCGGGGAGCTGTTTTTT.

Comments on this clone: Within the sample, other DNA sequences also encode this same CDR3. The CDR3 DNA reads TGTGCCAGCAGTTTAAGGGGCTACGAGCAGTACTTC. Encoded protein: CASSLRGYEQYF. V and J are TRBV28 and TRBJ2-7; D perhaps matches TRBD1 (5 bases). V was pared by 2 bases and J by 3 bases, with 5 bases between. CDR1 and CDR2 from the germline V gene are MDHEN and SYDVKM. The CDR3 has 12 amino acids.

This clone has only a few counts. The rearrangement links TRBV29-1 to TRBJ2-3; the match to TRBD2 covers 16 bases. Trimming removed 6 bases from V and 9 bases from J; junction bases left unmatched: 3. The CDR3 runs 13 residues. CDR1 SQVTM and CDR2 ANQGSEA come from the germline V gene. CDR3 region: CSVGTSGGETQYF. CDR3 DNA: TGCAGCGTGGGGACTAGCGGGGGGGAAACGCAGTATTTT.